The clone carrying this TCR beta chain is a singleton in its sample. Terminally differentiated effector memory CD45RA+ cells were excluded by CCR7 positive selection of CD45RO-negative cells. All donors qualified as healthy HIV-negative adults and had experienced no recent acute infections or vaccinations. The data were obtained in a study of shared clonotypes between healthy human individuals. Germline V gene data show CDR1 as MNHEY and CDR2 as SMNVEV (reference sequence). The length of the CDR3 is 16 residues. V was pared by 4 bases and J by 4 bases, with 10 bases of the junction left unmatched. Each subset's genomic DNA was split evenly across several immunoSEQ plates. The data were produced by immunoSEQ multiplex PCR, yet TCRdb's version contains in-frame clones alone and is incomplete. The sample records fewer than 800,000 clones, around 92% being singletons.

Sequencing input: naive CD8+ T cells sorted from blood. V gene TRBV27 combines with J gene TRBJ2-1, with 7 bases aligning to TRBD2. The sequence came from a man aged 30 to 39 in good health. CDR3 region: CASSSYRTREYNEQFF. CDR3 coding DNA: TGTGCCAGCAGTTCCTACAGGACTAGAGAATACAATGAGCAGTTCTTC.